This TCR beta chain comes out of a study of blood T cell repertoires in COVID-19. The repertoire was sequenced with immunoSEQ multiplex PCR; TCRdb's copy has only in-frame clones and lacks some. Here the sample spans approximately 50,000 clones, less than 85% being singletons. CDR3 length: 15 amino acids. CDR1 MNHEY and CDR2 SVGAGI come from the germline V gene. The ends were cut back, 6 bases at V and 2 bases at J, with 14 bases in the middle. The TCR sequence derives from an older man with active COVID-19. The sequencing sample was made of peripheral blood. The chain recombines TRBV6-5 with TRBJ1-5; possibly TRBD1 for D (5 bases). CDR3 amino acids: CASRPPGLGNQPQHF. The CDR3 nucleotides are TGTGCCAGCAGGCCCCCAGGGTTAGGCAATCAGCCCCAGCATTTT.